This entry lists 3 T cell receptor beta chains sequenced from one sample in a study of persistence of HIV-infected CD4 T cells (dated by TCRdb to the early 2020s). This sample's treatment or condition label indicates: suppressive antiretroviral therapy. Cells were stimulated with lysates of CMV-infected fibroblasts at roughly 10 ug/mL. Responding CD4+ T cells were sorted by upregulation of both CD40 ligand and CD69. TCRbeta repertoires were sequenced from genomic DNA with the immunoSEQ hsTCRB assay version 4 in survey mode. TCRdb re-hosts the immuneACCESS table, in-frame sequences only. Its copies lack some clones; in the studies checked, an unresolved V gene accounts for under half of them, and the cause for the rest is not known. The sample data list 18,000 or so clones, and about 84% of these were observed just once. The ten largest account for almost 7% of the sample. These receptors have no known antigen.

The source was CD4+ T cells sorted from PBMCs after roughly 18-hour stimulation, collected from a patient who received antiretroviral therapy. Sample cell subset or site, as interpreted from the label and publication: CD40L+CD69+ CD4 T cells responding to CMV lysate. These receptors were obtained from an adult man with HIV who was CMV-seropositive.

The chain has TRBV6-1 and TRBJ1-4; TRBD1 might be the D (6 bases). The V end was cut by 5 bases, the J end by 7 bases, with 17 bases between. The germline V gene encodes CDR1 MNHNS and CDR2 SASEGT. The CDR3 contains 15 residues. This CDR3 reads CASSSGGGESEKLFF. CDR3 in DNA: TGTGCCAGCAGTTCCGGGGGGGGCGAGTCTGAAAAACTGTTTTTT.

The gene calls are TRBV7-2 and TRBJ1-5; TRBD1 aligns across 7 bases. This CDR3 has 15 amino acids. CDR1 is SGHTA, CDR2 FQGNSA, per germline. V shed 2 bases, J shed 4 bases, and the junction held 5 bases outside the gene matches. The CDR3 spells CASSLIRGQNQPQHF. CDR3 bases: TGTGCCAGCAGCTTAATAAGGGGACAGAATCAGCCCCAGCATTTT.

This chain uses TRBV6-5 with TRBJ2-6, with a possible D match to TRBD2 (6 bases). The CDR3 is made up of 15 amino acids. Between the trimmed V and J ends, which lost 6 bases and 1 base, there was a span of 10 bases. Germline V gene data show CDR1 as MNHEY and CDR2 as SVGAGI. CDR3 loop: CASRDGGSGANVLTF. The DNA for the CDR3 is TGTGCCAGCAGGGACGGGGGATCTGGGGCCAACGTCCTGACTTTC.